One and the same sample provided the 20 T cell receptor beta chains below, sequenced in a study of vaccination and CD4 T cells after COVID-19. With the Oncomine TCR Beta short-read assay, DNA from cultured CD4+ T cells was sequenced. From the PCR reads, TCRdb called clonotypes with MiXCR, one entry per CDR3 protein. The table shows around 16,000 distinct CDR3 sequences, with roughly 70% occurring only once. Described treatment: roughly 10-day PBMC culture with coronavirus spike peptide pools or control peptides (ViraFEST assay). Antigen specificity for these receptors is unknown. The sequencing sample was made of CD4+ T cells from blood, cultured in vitro. The receptors come from a human donor who had recovered from COVID-19.

The rearrangement links TRBV27 to TRBJ2-1; TRBD1 matches 8 bases. The CDR3 extends over 16 amino acids. V shed 8 bases and J 6 bases; nucleotides not matched to a gene: 15. Germline CDR1 and CDR2: MNHEY and SMNVEV (reference sequence). CDR3 in amino acids: CASGLPHRQGFNEQFF. CDR3 bases: TGTGCCAGCGGCCTTCCCCACAGACAGGGGTTCAATGAGCAGTTCTTC.

The chain links TRBV7-2 to TRBJ2-7; D remains ambiguous. Germline-derived CDR1 and CDR2 are SGHTA and FQGNSA. The CDR3 has 12 residues. The ends were cut back, 1 base at V and 7 bases at J, with 8 bases in the middle. The CDR3 here is CASSLGASEQYF. DNA of the CDR3: TGTGCCAGCAGCTTAGGGGCGAGTGAGCAGTACTTC.

Only a few counts were recorded for this clonotype. The chain couples TRBV7-2 to TRBJ1-5; D is uncertain. Germline V gene lookup returns CDR1 SGHTA and CDR2 FQGNSA. This CDR3 contains 14 residues. Trimming cost V 1 base and J 7 bases, with 11 bases left between them. The CDR3 DNA reads TGTGCCAGCAGCTTAGTCGGGGTAGGGCAGCCCCAGCATTTT. Translating gives CASSLVGVGQPQHF.

The chain couples TRBV15 to TRBJ2-7; maybe TRBD1 (6 bases). CDR1 and CDR2 (germline): LNHNV, YYDKDF (reference sequence). This CDR3 has 15 amino acids. The V end lost 0 bases, the J end lost 1 base, and 10 bases lay between the germline ends. The CDR3 DNA is TGTGCCACCAGCAGAGACAGGGGCCAGTCCTACGAGCAGTACTTC. It specifies CATSRDRGQSYEQYF. The entire variable domain, with the rest obtained from reference TRBV15 and TRBJ2-7, is as follows: DAMVIQNPRYQVTQFGKPVTLSCSQTLNHNVMYWYQQKSSQAPKLLFHYYDKDFNNEADTPDNFQSRRPNTSFCFLDIRSPGLGDTAMYLCATSRDRGQSYEQYFGPGTRLTVT.

The V call is TRBV27, the J call TRBJ1-5; D is perhaps TRBD1 (6 bases). V was trimmed by 2 bases and J by 7 bases, leaving 15 bases between them. The CDR3 totals 15 residues. Germline V lookup: CDR1 MNHEY, CDR2 SMNVEV (reference sequence). The CDR3: CASSLLYREGQPQHF. DNA for the CDR3: TGTGCCAGCAGTTTACTGTACAGGGAGGGCCAGCCCCAGCATTTT.

V is TRBV7-2 and J is TRBJ2-1; TRBD2 aligns across 7 bases. Germline assignment: CDR1 SGHTA and CDR2 FQGNSA. The CDR3 totals 15 residues. V dropped 1 base and J dropped 8; count of bases not matched to a gene: 8. The CDR3, as DNA: TGTGCCAGCAGCTTAGATCGCGGGAGTGCGGATGAGCAGTTCTTC. Its protein product is CASSLDRGSADEQFF.

This chain uses TRBV11-2 with TRBJ2-1; 10 nucleotides line up with TRBD2. The junction had 6 bases not matched to a gene; V was cut back by 1 base and J by 9 bases. This CDR3 contains 15 residues. Germline values: CDR1 SGHAT, CDR2 FQNNGV. The CDR3 protein is CASSLGLAGVGEQFF. The CDR3 DNA follows: TGTGCCAGCAGCTTAGGTCTAGCGGGAGTTGGTGAGCAGTTCTTC.

This clonotype occurred a few times. The DNA of the CDR3 is TGTGCCAGCAGTTCCAATTCAGGGGGACAGCCCCAGCATTTT. Translated, it gives CASSSNSGGQPQHF. J is TRBJ1-5 and V is TRBV27; 7 bases are shared with TRBD1. This CDR3 is built from 14 residues. Germline loops: CDR1 MNHEY, CDR2 SMNVEV (reference sequence). The trim removed 4 bases at V and 7 bases at J, leaving 7 bases unmatched.

Only a few counts were recorded for this clonotype. The V call is TRBV6-5, the J call TRBJ2-3; D remains ambiguous. The CDR3 extends over 14 amino acids. The V gene lost 0 bases and the J gene lost 3 bases, with 7 bases spanning the gap. The germline CDR1 and CDR2 sequences are MNHEY and SVGAGI. CDR3 amino acids: CASSYSDTTDTQYF. Written as DNA, the CDR3 is TGTGCCAGCAGTTACTCCGACACTACAGATACGCAGTATTTT.

This clonotype has only a few counts. The rearrangement links TRBV7-3 to TRBJ2-3; 8 nucleotides agree with TRBD2. The CDR3 covers 15 residues. From germline, CDR1 is SGHTA and CDR2 FQGTGA. Losses at the gene ends were 5 bases for V and 1 base for J; bases not matched to a gene: 5. CDR3 residues: CASSTLAGRTDTQYF. CDR3 DNA sequence: TGTGCCAGCAGCACCTTAGCGGGGCGCACAGATACGCAGTATTTT.

The chain combines TRBV15 with TRBJ1-1; D is uncertain. Germline loops: CDR1 LNHNV, CDR2 YYDKDF (reference sequence). This CDR3 comprises 17 residues. Trimming pared 0 bases from V and 0 bases from J, leaving 14 bases between. The CDR3 region is CATSRDRYSQLNTEAFF. CDR3 bases: TGTGCCACCAGCAGAGATAGATACAGTCAGCTGAACACTGAAGCTTTCTTT.

This rearrangement joins TRBV7-8 to TRBJ2-2; D call uncertain. In germline, CDR1 is SGHVS, CDR2 FQNEAQ. V gave up 4 bases and J gave up 0 bases, with 12 bases separating them. The CDR3 consists of 16 residues. The CDR3 protein is CASSSRDYANTGELFF. The CDR3 DNA sequence: TGTGCCAGCAGCTCACGAGATTACGCGAACACCGGGGAGCTGTTTTTT.

Turning to this clonotype: No conserved phenylalanine or tryptophan ends this CDR3, so it is likely a read error. The V call is TRBV11-2, the J call TRBJ1-1, with TRBD1 identical over 10 bases. Germline assignment: CDR1 SGHAT and CDR2 FQNNGV. With 5 bases clipped from V and 3 bases from J, the junction kept 3 bases outside the gene matches. CDR3 length equals 14 residues. The chain's CDR3 is CASSRDRGDTEAFS. The CDR3 nucleotides read TGTGCCAGCAGCCGGGACAGGGGTGACACTGAAGCTTTCTCT.

This clonotype was seen a few times. V is TRBV20-1 and J is TRBJ2-7, with TRBD2 matching over 14 bases. Germline assignment: CDR1 DFQATT and CDR2 SNEGSKA (reference sequence). Germline trimming cut 4 bases from V and 9 bases from J; bases unmatched to any gene: 5. CDR3 size: 13 residues. In DNA, the CDR3 is TGCAGTGCTATTGGGACTAGCGGGAGCGGGCAGTACTTC. Protein: CSAIGTSGSGQYF.

The chain has TRBV6-2 or TRBV6-3 and TRBJ2-5, with D perhaps assigned TRBD1 or TRBD2 (6 bases each). The germline V and J ends were trimmed by 6 bases and 5 bases, with 16 bases remaining between them. The CDR3 runs 14 residues. Germline V gene sequence: CDR1 MNHEY, CDR2 SVGEGT. CDR3 in DNA: TGTGCCAGCAGCCAAAGGATGGGGGGCGAGACCCAGTACTTC. It encodes CASSQRMGGETQYF.

The chain recombines TRBV5-4 with TRBJ2-3, with TRBD2 as a possible D gene (7 bases). The CDR3 extends over 17 amino acids. The V gene lost 4 bases and the J gene lost 2 bases, with 20 bases spanning the gap. From germline, CDR1 is SGHNT and CDR2 YYREEE (reference sequence). The CDR3, as DNA: TGTGCCAGCAGCCCTGGGAGGGGGTCCTGGGACACAGATACGCAGTATTTT. This gives the protein CASSPGRGSWDTDTQYF.

This clonotype has only a few counts. As DNA, the CDR3 is TGTGCCTGGAGTGTAGGCAGTAACTATGGCTACACCTTC. Encoded protein: CAWSVGSNYGYTF. The V and J genes are TRBV30 and TRBJ1-2, with D unresolved. The CDR3 is 13 amino acids. CDR1 is GTSNPN, CDR2 SVGIG, per germline (reference sequence). V lost 0 bases to trimming and J lost 1 base, with 6 bases between them. Supplemented by reference TRBV30 and TRBJ1-2, the full variable domain reads SQTIHQWPATLVQPVGSPLSLECTVEGTSNPNLYWYRQAAGRGLQLLFYSVGIGQISSEVPQNLSASRPQDRQFILSSKKLLLSDSGFYLCAWSVGSNYGYTFGSGTRLTVV.

The chain links TRBV30 to TRBJ1-1; TRBD1 agrees at 7 bases. V lost 5 bases and J lost 1; bases outside the gene matches: 10. Germline CDR1 and CDR2: GTSNPN and SVGIG (reference sequence). The CDR3 loop spans 15 amino acids. Here the CDR3 reads CAWGHMGQPNTEAFF. For the CDR3, the DNA is TGTGCCTGGGGGCACATGGGACAGCCGAACACTGAAGCTTTCTTT.

Details on this clonotype: A junction end diverges from the germline sequence, so it may reflect a read error. This sequence joins TRBV6-1 and TRBJ1-1; 9 bases are shared with TRBD1. Looked up from germline, CDR1 is MNHNS and CDR2 is SASEGT. The CDR3 runs 15 residues. This chain's CDR3 is CASSATGTGNAEAFF. CDR3 nucleotide sequence: TGTGCCAGCAGTGCCACCGGGACAGGGAACGCTGAAGCTTTCTTT.

This clonotype showed up just once. The J gene is TRBJ2-7, the V gene TRBV19; 8 bases are shared with TRBD1. CDR3 length: 15 residues. The V gene end was trimmed by 2 bases and the J gene end by 3 bases; junction bases not matched to a gene: 6. Looked up from germline, CDR1 is LNHDA and CDR2 is SQIVND (reference sequence). The CDR3 region is CASSITGTGLYEQYF. CDR3 bases: TGTGCCAGTAGTATAACCGGGACAGGTCTCTACGAGCAGTACTTC.